The sequence of this T cell receptor (beta chain) was determined in a study of blood T cell repertoires in COVID-19. Study in general: Acute and convalescent COVID-19 samples came from the United States, Italy and Spain.

The germline V and J ends were trimmed by 6 bases and 0 bases, with 18 bases remaining between them. CDR1 is SGHAT and CDR2 is FQNNGV in the germline V gene. The CDR3 sequence is 16 residues long. The study recruited people aged about 18 to 95 years across around 24 US areas. Participant-reported clinical history was the basis for cohort assignment. Methods used by the authors: Amplification of reference gene primers provided the estimated nucleated cell counts. TCRdb's table, derived via immunoSEQ multiplex PCR, lists solely in-frame clones and lacks some. D and trimming come from the DNA, and the V and J calls and clone size come from that table. The sample includes approximately 350,000 clones, more than 85% of them seen just once.

This receptor was identified in a woman under 40 who had recovered from COVID-19. The J gene is TRBJ2-7, the V gene TRBV11-2; tentative D call: TRBD2 (5 bases). The specimen was PBMCs or T cells enriched from blood (not recorded which). The CDR3 loop reads CASRHTAGLTSYEQYF. CDR3 coding DNA: TGTGCCAGCAGACACACCGCAGGACTCACCTCCTACGAGCAGTACTTC. Filled out from reference TRBV11-2 and TRBJ2-7, the complete variable domain reads EAGVAQSPRYKIIEKRQSVAFWCNPISGHATLYWYQQILGQGPKLLIQFQNNGVVDDSQLPKDRFSAERLKGVDSTLKIQPAKLEDSAVYLCASRHTAGLTSYEQYFGPGTRLTVT.